These 12 T cell receptor beta chains came from one sample sequenced in a study of blood T cells in healthy people across ages. Together with a sample-barcoded 5' primer, a J-beta primer mix was included in a second PCR lasting about 6 to 11 cycles. MiXCR, run by TCRdb on the 5' RACE reads, gives a single entry per CDR3 protein. Here the sample spans about 1.5 million distinct CDR3 sequences, 42% being singletons. Input material: blood. The source of these receptors is a woman younger than 30 in good health.

V gene TRBV27 combines with J gene TRBJ2-5, with 12 bases matching TRBD2. The J call may be mistaken, given a closer DNA end match to TRBJ2-1. The CDR3 contains 16 residues. Germline assignment: CDR1 MNHEY and CDR2 SMNVEV (reference sequence). The CDR3 loop is CASSLRTSGTQETQFF. The CDR3 nucleotides read TGTGCCAGCAGTTTAAGGACTAGCGGGACCCAAGAGACCCAGTTCTTC.

This clonotype has more than one count but fewer than ten. The chain joins TRBV10-3 to TRBJ2-7; 9 positions match TRBD1. CDR1 and CDR2 (germline): ENHRY, SYGVKD. The CDR3 consists of 14 residues. Trimming removed 10 bases from V and 4 bases from J; junction bases left unmatched: 11. The CDR3: CATFTQGQGYEQYF. In DNA, the CDR3 is TGTGCCACCTTCACCCAAGGACAGGGGTACGAGCAGTACTTC.

Of note for this clonotype: This sequence may be a read error, since a much larger clone differs from it by one base. J is TRBJ2-3 and V is TRBV29-1; TRBD1 is a possible D gene (5 bases). This CDR3 region has 14 residues. V lost 8 bases, J lost 1 base, and 16 bases lay in between. In germline, CDR1 is SQVTM, CDR2 ANQGSEA. In DNA, the CDR3 is TGCAGCTACCGACAGTGGCAAGGCACAGATACGCAGTATTTT. Translation gives CSYRQWQGTDTQYF.

This clonotype was seen just once. V and J are TRBV27 and TRBJ2-4; D uncertain. This CDR3 has 16 amino acids. The V gene's germline CDR1 is MNHEY and CDR2 SMNVEV (reference sequence). The V end was cut by 4 bases, the J end by 13 bases, with 26 bases between. The CDR3 DNA sequence: TGTGCCAGCAGTTGGGCAGGATCCTTGGCCATCAATGAGCAGTACTTC. This codes for CASSWAGSLAINEQYF.

This rearrangement joins TRBV12-3 or TRBV12-4 to TRBJ2-3, with D maybe TRBD2 (6 bases). Trimming left V 3 bases short and J 10 bases short, with 14 bases between. The CDR3 extends over 13 amino acids. CDR3 coding DNA: TGTGCCAGCAGTTTGGGAGGTGCTGATGCGCAGTATTTT. Amino acids: CASSLGGADAQYF.

V is TRBV10-3 and J is TRBJ1-5; TRBD1 aligns across 7 bases. With V trimmed by 3 bases and J by 5 bases, 16 bases remained unmatched. CDR1 ENHRY and CDR2 SYGVKD come from the germline V gene. The CDR3 length is 18 residues. Here the CDR3 reads CAISDPSGGTGFDQPQHF. The CDR3 DNA follows: TGTGCCATCAGTGACCCCTCAGGGGGTACAGGGTTCGATCAGCCCCAGCATTTT.

This clonotype has just a few counts. At one boundary the junction diverges from the germline segment, which might be a read error. The genes are TRBV5-1 and TRBJ2-5, with TRBD2 matching 8 bases. CDR3 length: 15 amino acids. CDR1 is SGHRS and CDR2 is YFSETQ in the germline V gene. As DNA, the CDR3 is TGTGCCAGCAGTTTAGTGGCGGGGGGAGAAGAGACCCAGTACTTC. It specifies CASSLVAGGEETQYF.

There are a few counts of this clonotype. The gene calls are TRBV12-3 or TRBV12-4 and TRBJ1-2, with TRBD1 matching over 8 bases. J lost 4 bases, V lost 5 bases, and 6 bases had no gene match. The length of the CDR3 is 14 residues. CDR3 amino acids: CASSVDRAFYGYTF. The CDR3 bases are TGTGCCAGCAGTGTGGACAGGGCCTTCTATGGCTACACCTTC.

This clonotype was picked up a small number of times. The chain is built from TRBV6-5 and TRBJ1-6, with TRBD1 matching 10 bases. From germline, CDR1 is MNHEY and CDR2 SVGAGI. V shed 3 bases, J shed 10 bases, and the junction held 9 bases outside the gene matches. This CDR3 has 16 amino acids. In nucleotides, the CDR3 is TGTGCCAGCAGTTATTCCGGACAGGGGGGGGCATCACCCCTCCACTTT. Its translation is CASSYSGQGGASPLHF.

The V call is TRBV5-1, the J call TRBJ2-5; 9 bases are a match to TRBD1. TRBJ2-7 matches the DNA end more closely, so the J call is doubtful. There are 17 residues in the CDR3. Germline V gives CDR1 SGHRS, CDR2 YFSETQ. CDR3 residues: CASSLSLGQGPRYEQYF. In DNA, the CDR3 is TGCGCCAGCAGCTTGAGTCTGGGACAGGGTCCCCGGTACGAGCAGTACTTC.

The rearrangement uses TRBV6-5 and TRBJ2-2; a weak D match, TRBD2 (5 bases). The CDR3 length is 16 residues. Trimming pared 6 bases from V and 1 base from J, leaving 15 bases between. The germline gives CDR1 MNHEY, CDR2 SVGAGI. CDR3 residues: CASRRPLEGNTGELFF. For the CDR3, the DNA is TGTGCCAGCAGACGACCCTTAGAGGGGAACACCGGGGAGCTGTTTTTT.

The rearrangement links TRBV7-9 to TRBJ2-3; 8 positions agree with TRBD1. CDR3 length equals 15 residues. J lost 5 bases, V lost 1 base, and 5 bases had no gene match. Germline CDR1 and CDR2: SEHNR and FQNEAQ (reference sequence). The CDR3: CASSLGTGFRDTQYF. CDR3 nucleotide sequence: TGTGCCAGCAGCTTAGGGACAGGGTTTCGAGATACGCAGTATTTT.